The T cell receptor (beta chain) described here comes from a study of CD4 T cells in relation to SARS-CoV-2 and coronaviruses. Concerning this clone itself: Antigen unknown.

TCRdb keeps only in-frame clones here, not all; method: immunoSEQ multiplex PCR. There are 35,000 or so clones in the sample; about 80% occur only once, and 2.8% lies in the top ten. V lost 6 bases and J lost 4; bases outside the gene matches: 12. CDR3 length equals 16 residues. CDR1 and CDR2 (germline): ENHRY, SYGVKD. General study results and limits: About 65% of donors had memory CD4+ clonotypes crossrecognizing SARS-CoV-2 and common cold coronavirus spike.

This receptor was taken from an adult with COVID-19. The sample taken for sequencing was memory CD4+ T cells from PBMCs, cultured in vitro. The chain employs TRBV10-3 and TRBJ2-5; 9 bases agree with TRBD2. The CDR3: CAIRKGLGREGETQYF. The CDR3, as DNA: TGTGCCATCAGAAAGGGACTAGGGCGGGAGGGAGAGACCCAGTACTTC.